In this sample, the clone carrying this T cell receptor beta chain turned up a few times. The antigen is not known. Germline V CDR1 and CDR2: ENHRY, SYGVKD. CDR3 size: 12 residues. Trimming removed 7 bases at V and 0 bases at J, with 7 bases between. This sample was taken from a study of CD8+CD57+ T cells in acquired aplastic anemia. Background on the study: Each DNA sample taken from sorted CD4+ and CD8+ cells came to about 3 ug on average. Healthy donors had, on average, approximately 11 million reads for their CD4+ cells. Points from the study as a whole: The study identified roughly 29 CD8+ CDR3 sequences shared by patients and controls. Between the patient and control groups, CD8+ Simpson's diversity did not differ significantly.

Genomic DNA provided the template from which TCR beta VDJ and CDR3 profiles were obtained. MiXCR was run by TCRdb on the reads, yielding one entry per CDR3 protein. The repertoire holds some 190,000 distinct CDR3 sequences, with 35% to 50% as singletons. The J gene is TRBJ2-7, the V gene TRBV10-3; no definite D call. The sample was sorted CD4+, CD8+, or CD8+CD57+ T cells (not recorded which) from PBMCs. This TCR derives from a human donor in good health. CDR3 loop: CAIKPSSYEQYF. CDR3 sequence (DNA): TGTGCCATCAAGCCTAGCTCCTACGAGCAGTACTTC.